Below, 8 T cell receptor beta chains from the same sample are listed, as sequenced in a study of T cell changes during pregnancy in multiple sclerosis. Repertoires were generated with immunoSEQ multiplex PCR, while TCRdb's copy carries only in-frame clones and drops some. The sample has under 70,000 clones, nearly 95% seen once. The sequences come from CD4+ T cells from peripheral blood mononuclear cells, collected after pregnancy. These receptors came from a female donor with multiple sclerosis, enrolled in a pregnancy study.

This rearrangement joins TRBV7-9 to TRBJ1-5, with TRBD1 matching 8 bases. The ends lost 5 bases at V and 1 base at J; junction bases unmatched: 1. The length of the CDR3 is 14 residues. Germline-derived CDR1 and CDR2 are SEHNR and FQNEAQ (reference sequence). CDR3 in DNA: TGTGCCAGCAGCAGGACAGGGAGCAATCAGCCCCAGCATTTT. Its protein is CASSRTGSNQPQHF.

This chain uses TRBV19 with TRBJ2-1; 9 bases line up with TRBD1. Germline CDR1 LNHDA, CDR2 SQIVND (reference sequence). This CDR3 is 15 amino acids long. J lost 4 bases, V lost 6 bases, and 7 bases had no gene match. The CDR3 DNA reads as TGTGCCAGTAGACCGGGACAGGGCGATTACAATGAGCAGTTCTTC. Translation gives CASRPGQGDYNEQFF. Full variable domain (missing parts from reference TRBV19 and TRBJ2-1): DGGITQSPKYLFRKEGQNVTLSCEQNLNHDAMYWYRQDPGQGLRLIYYSQIVNDFQKGDIAEGYSVSREKKESFPLTVTSAQKNPTAFYLCASRPGQGDYNEQFFGPGTRLTVL.

This rearrangement joins TRBV21-1 to TRBJ2-7; the table calls TRBD1, which could not be checked here. TRBV21-1 is annotated as a pseudogene. The CDR3 has 14 residues. The CDR3 is CASSDVQGADEQYF. As DNA, the CDR3 is TGTGCCAGCAGCGATGTACAGGGGGCAGACGAGCAGTACTTC.

V and J are TRBV5-1 and TRBJ2-7; 8 positions agree with TRBD2. V lost 4 bases, J lost 5 bases, and 5 bases stayed unmatched. The CDR3 spans 13 residues. In germline, CDR1 is SGHRS, CDR2 YFSETQ. Here the CDR3 reads CASSPVGGDEQYF. The CDR3 nucleotides read TGCGCCAGCAGCCCCGTCGGGGGGGACGAGCAGTACTTC.

This clone was seen a few times. In the same sample, other DNA sequences code for this CDR3. The chain couples TRBV5-1 to TRBJ2-6, with TRBD1 matching 11 bases. With V trimmed by 3 bases and J by 3 bases, 2 bases remained unmatched. Germline CDR1 is SGHRS and CDR2 is YFSETQ. The CDR3 length is 16 residues. The CDR3 loop is CASSWTGGGGANVLTF. Here the CDR3 DNA reads TGCGCCAGCAGCTGGACAGGGGGCGGTGGGGCCAACGTCCTGACTTTC.

This sequence joins TRBV5-1 and TRBJ1-1; 9 bases fit TRBD1. The CDR3 has 16 residues. V shed 4 bases and J 1 base; nucleotides not matched to a gene: 8. The germline CDR1 and CDR2 sequences are SGHRS and YFSETQ. CDR3: CASSTVYRGPNTEAFF. The CDR3 DNA follows: TGCGCCAGCAGCACCGTATACAGGGGGCCGAACACTGAAGCTTTCTTT.

This rearrangement joins TRBV9 to TRBJ2-1, with 11 bases identical to TRBD2. The J segment lost 3 bases and the V segment lost 3 bases, leaving 2 bases of the junction unmatched. The germline gives CDR1 SGDLS, CDR2 YYNGEE. The CDR3 has 15 residues. CDR3 residues: CASSAGTSGYNEQFF. In DNA, the CDR3 is TGTGCCAGCAGCGCCGGGACTAGCGGCTACAATGAGCAGTTCTTC.

The genes are TRBV27 and TRBJ2-7; D might be TRBD1 (5 bases). The germline gives CDR1 MNHEY, CDR2 SMNVEV (reference sequence). V was shortened by 6 bases and J by 0 bases, with 15 bases between the two germline ends. The CDR3 extends over 15 amino acids. The DNA of the CDR3 is TGTGCCAGCAGGAAAATAGGACACAACTCCTACGAGCAGTACTTC. Translating it yields CASRKIGHNSYEQYF.